This TCR beta chain emerged from a study of T-cell reconstitution after alpha-beta-depleted transplantation in children (dated by TCRdb to 2016 to 2017). In the study overall: The study quantitatively tracked T-cell immune reconstitution after TCRalphabeta/CD19-depleted allogeneic hematopoietic cell transplantation in children using TCR repertoire profiling. Broader findings and caveats from the paper: Over subsequent months, a decline in hyperexpanded clone frequencies was noted, and after one year, T-cell counts and TCRbeta diversity were mostly ascribed to newly produced T cells. About two months after transplant, the apparently early recovery of alphabetaT-cell counts reportedly depended on just several hundred clones that had expanded rapidly and came from non-depleted graft cells. In some patients, high TCRbeta diversity at day 60 was attributed to recipient T cells and intrathymic progenitors that had survived conditioning.

The treatment or condition label of this sample denotes: allogeneic hematopoietic cell transplantation with graft depleted of TCRalphabeta T cells and CD19 B cells. TCRalphabeta/CD19-depleted allogeneic hematopoietic cell grafts were given to the transplant recipients, all of whom were children. This clonotype was recorded only once. What this receptor recognizes is not known. Per-base quality was not reported, and no clone a single base away is much larger than it. One read alone makes for weak evidence. The library came from PCR. Data came from an Illumina HiSeq 2500. To normalize quantification of the TCRbeta repertoire, the TCR libraries were built with molecular barcoding that relied on unique molecular identifiers. The raw public reads went through TCRdb reprocessing: fastp at Q25, MiXCR clone calling, in-frame beta chains kept. Entries that share a CDR3 protein sequence are merged under the most common genes and DNA. Here the sample has 600,000 to 800,000 distinct CDR3 sequences; less than 15% occur a single time. Together, the top ten hold about 0.79% of the sample.

The origin of this receptor is a girl aged 2 to 9 with congenital amegakaryocytic thrombocytopenia, due to receive a stem cell transplant. This specimen consisted of PBMCs, obtained before TCRalphabeta/CD19-depleted stem cell transplant.

This receptor has the CDR3 CAISESNAGDYVNEQFF. The DNA sequence follows: TGTGCCATCAGTGAGTCGAATGCGGGAGACTACGTTAATGAGCAGTTCTTC. The chain is made from TRBV10-3 and TRBJ2-1, with 7 middle bases fitting TRBD2. The CDR3 contains 17 residues, cysteine and phenylalanine counted. Left in the record is the CDR3 DNA by itself, 51 bases read in frame from the first base. Germline trimming amounts to 0 bases on V and 7 bases on J, with 12 as the count of junction bases outside the gene matches. According to the germline V gene, CDR1 reads ENHRY and CDR2 reads SYGVKD.